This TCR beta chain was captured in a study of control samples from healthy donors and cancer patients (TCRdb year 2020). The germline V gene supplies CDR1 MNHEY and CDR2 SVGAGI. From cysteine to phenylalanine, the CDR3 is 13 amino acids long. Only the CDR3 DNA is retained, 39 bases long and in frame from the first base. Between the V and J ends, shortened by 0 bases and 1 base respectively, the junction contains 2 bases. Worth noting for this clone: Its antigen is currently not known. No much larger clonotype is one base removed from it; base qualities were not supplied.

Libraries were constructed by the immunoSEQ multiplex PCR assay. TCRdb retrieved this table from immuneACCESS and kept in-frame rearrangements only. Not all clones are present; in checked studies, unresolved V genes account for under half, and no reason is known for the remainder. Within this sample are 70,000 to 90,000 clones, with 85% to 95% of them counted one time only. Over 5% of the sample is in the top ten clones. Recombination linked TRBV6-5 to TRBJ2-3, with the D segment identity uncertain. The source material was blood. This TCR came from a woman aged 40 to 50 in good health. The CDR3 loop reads CASSYSGTDTQYF. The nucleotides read TGTGCCAGCAGTTACTCGGGCACAGATACGCAGTATTTT.